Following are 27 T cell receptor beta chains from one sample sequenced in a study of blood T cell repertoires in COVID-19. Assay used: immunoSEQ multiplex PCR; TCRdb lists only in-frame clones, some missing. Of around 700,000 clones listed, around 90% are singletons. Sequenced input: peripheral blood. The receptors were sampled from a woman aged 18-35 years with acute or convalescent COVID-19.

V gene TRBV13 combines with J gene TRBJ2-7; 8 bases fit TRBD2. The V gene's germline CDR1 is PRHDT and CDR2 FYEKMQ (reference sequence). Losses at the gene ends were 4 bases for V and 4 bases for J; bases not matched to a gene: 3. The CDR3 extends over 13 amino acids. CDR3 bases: TGTGCCAGCAGCTCCCGGGGGGGGTACGAGCAGTACTTC. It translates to CASSSRGGYEQYF.

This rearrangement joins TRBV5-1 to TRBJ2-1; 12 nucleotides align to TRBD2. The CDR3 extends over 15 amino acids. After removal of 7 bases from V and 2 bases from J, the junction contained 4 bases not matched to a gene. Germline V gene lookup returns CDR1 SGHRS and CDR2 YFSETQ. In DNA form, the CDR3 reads TGCGCCAGCTTTTGGACTAGCGGGGCCTACAATGAGCAGTTCTTC. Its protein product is CASFWTSGAYNEQFF.

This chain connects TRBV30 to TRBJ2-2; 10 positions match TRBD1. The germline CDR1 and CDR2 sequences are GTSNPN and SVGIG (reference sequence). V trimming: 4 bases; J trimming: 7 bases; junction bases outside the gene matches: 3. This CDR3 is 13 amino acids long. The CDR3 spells CAWTDRGDGELFF. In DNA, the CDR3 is TGTGCCTGGACGGACAGGGGGGACGGGGAGCTGTTTTTT.

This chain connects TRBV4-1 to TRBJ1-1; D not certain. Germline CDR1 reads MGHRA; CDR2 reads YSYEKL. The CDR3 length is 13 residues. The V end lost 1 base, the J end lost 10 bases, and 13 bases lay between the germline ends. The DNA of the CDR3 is TGCGCCAGCAGCCAAGGCTGGTCCGGAGCAGCTTTCTTT. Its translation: CASSQGWSGAAFF.

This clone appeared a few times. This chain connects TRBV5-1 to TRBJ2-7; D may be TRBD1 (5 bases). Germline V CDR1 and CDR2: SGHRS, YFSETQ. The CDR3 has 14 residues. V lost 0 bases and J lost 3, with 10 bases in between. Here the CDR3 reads CASSLAGYGYEQYF. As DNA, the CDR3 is TGCGCCAGCAGCTTGGCAGGGTACGGCTACGAGCAGTACTTC. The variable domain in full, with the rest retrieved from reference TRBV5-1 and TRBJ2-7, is KAGVTQTPRYLIKTRGQQVTLSCSPISGHRSVSWYQQTPGQGLQFLFEYFSETQRNKGNFPGRFSGRQFSNSRSEMNVSTLELGDSALYLCASSLAGYGYEQYFGPGTRLTVT.

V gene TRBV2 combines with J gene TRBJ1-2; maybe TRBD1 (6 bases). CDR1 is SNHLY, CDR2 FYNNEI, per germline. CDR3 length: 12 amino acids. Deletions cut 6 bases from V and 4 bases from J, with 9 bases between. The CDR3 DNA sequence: TGTGCCAGCAGGACAGGACCCTATGGCTACACCTTC. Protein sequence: CASRTGPYGYTF. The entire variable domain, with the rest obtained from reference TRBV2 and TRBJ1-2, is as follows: EPEVTQTPSHQVTQMGQEVILRCVPISNHLYFYWYRQILGQKVEFLVSFYNNEISEKSEIFDDQFSVERPDGSNFTLKIRSTKLEDSAMYFCASRTGPYGYTFGSGTRLTVV.

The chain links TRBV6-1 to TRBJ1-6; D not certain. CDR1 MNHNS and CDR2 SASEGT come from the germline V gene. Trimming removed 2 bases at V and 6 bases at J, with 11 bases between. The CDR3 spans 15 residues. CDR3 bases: TGTGCCAGCAGTGAAAAGCAGGTTATTAATTCACCCCTCCACTTT. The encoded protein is CASSEKQVINSPLHF.

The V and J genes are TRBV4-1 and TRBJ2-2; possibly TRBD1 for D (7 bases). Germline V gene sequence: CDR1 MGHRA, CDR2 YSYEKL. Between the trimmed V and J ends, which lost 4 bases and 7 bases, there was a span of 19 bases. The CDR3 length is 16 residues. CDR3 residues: CASSRSNRGGSGELFF. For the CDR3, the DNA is TGCGCCAGCAGCCGCAGTAACAGGGGAGGTAGCGGGGAGCTGTTTTTT.

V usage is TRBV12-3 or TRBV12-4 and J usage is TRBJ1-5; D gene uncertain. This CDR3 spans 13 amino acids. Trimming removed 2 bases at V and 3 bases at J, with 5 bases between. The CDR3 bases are TGTGCCAGCAGTTTAACTGACAATCAGCCCCAGCATTTT. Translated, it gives CASSLTDNQPQHF.

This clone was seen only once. The CDR3 spells CASSLRGSGETEAFF. DNA for the CDR3: TGTGCCAGCAGCTTGCGTGGGTCCGGAGAAACTGAAGCTTTCTTT. The gene calls are TRBV7-6 and TRBJ1-1; D gene ambiguous. Germline lookup yields CDR1 SGHVS and CDR2 FNYEAQ. V lost 3 bases and J lost 5, with 16 bases in between. The CDR3 sequence is 15 residues long.

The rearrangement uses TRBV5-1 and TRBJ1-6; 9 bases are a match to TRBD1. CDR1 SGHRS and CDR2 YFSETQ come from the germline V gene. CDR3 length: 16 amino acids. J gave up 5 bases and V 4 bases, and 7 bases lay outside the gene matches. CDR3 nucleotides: TGCGCCAGCAGCATACCGGGACAGGGCGATAATTCACCCCTCCACTTT. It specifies CASSIPGQGDNSPLHF.

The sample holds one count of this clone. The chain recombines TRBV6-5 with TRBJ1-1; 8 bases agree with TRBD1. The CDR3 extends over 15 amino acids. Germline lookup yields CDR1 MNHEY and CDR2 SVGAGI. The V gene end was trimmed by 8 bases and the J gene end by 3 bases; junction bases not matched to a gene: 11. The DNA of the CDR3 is TGTGCCAGCGGGCCTCAGGGGGCTGGGTACACTGAAGCTTTCTTT. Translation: CASGPQGAGYTEAFF.

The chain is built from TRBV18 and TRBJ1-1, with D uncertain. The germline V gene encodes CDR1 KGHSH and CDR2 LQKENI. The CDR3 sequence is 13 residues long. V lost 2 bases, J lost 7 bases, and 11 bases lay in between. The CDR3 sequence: CASSPSERDEAFF. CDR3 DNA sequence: TGTGCCAGCTCACCATCTGAGAGAGATGAAGCTTTCTTT.

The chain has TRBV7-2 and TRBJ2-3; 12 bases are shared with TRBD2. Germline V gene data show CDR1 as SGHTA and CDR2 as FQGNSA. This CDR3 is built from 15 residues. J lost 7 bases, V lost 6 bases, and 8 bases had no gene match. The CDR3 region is CASRQLAGGQNTQYF. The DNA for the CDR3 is TGTGCCAGCAGGCAACTAGCGGGGGGTCAGAATACGCAGTATTTT.

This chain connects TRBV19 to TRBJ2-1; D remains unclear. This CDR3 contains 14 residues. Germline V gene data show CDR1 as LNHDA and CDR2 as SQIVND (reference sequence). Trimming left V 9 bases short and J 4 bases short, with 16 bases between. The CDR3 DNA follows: TGTGCCAGCTCTAGAGGCCAACCTTACAATGAGCAGTTCTTC. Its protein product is CASSRGQPYNEQFF.

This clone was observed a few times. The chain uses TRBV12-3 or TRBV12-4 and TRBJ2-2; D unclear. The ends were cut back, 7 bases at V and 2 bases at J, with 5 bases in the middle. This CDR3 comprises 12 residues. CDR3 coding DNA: TGTGCCAGCACCCTAAACACCGGGGAGCTGTTTTTT. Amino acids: CASTLNTGELFF.

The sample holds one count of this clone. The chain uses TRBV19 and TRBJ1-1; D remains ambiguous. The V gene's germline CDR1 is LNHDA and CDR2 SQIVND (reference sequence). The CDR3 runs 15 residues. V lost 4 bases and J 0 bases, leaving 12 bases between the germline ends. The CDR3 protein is CASSRGVRLNTEAFF. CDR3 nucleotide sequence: TGTGCCAGTAGTAGGGGAGTCAGACTGAACACTGAAGCTTTCTTT.

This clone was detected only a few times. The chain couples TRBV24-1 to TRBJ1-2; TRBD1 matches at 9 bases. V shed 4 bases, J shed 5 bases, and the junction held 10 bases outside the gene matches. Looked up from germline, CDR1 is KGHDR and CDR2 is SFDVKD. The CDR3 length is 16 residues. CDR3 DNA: TGTGCCACCAGTGACCGATCGGACAGGGGAGGGTATGGCTACACCTTC. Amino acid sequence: CATSDRSDRGGYGYTF.

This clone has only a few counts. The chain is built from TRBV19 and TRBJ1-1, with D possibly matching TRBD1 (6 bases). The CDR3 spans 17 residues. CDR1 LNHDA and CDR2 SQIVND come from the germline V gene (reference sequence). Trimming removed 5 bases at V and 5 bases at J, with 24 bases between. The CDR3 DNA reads TGTGCCAGTAGTTACAACAGGGTAACAATTGTTTGGACTGAAGCTTTCTTT. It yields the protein CASSYNRVTIVWTEAFF.

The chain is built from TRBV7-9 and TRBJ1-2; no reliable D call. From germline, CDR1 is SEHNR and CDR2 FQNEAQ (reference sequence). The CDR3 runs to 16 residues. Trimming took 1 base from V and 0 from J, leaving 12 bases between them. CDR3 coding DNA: TGTGCCAGCAGCTTAGGCCAGCCGGAGACTAACTATGGCTACACCTTC. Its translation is CASSLGQPETNYGYTF. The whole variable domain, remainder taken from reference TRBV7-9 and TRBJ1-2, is DTGVSQNPRHKITKRGQNVTFRCDPISEHNRLYWYRQTLGQGPEFLTYFQNEAQLEKSRLLSDRFSAERPKGSFSTLEIQRTEQGDSAMYLCASSLGQPETNYGYTFGSGTRLTVV.

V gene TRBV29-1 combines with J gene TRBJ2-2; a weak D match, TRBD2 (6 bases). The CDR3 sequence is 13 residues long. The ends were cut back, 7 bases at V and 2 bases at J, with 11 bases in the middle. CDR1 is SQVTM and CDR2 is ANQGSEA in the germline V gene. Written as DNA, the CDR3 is TGCAGCGGTGCGGGGTCAAACACCGGGGAGCTGTTTTTT. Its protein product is CSGAGSNTGELFF.

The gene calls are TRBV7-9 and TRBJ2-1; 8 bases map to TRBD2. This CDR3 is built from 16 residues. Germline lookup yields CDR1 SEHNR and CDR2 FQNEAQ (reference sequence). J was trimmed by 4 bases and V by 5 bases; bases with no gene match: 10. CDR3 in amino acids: CASSRFLAGDYNEQFF. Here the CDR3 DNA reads TGTGCCAGCAGCCGTTTTCTAGCGGGCGATTACAATGAGCAGTTCTTC.

CDR3 DNA sequence: TGTGCCAGCAGCGTAGGTGGGGGACAGGGCTACGAGCAGTACTTC. Protein product: CASSVGGGQGYEQYF. The genes are TRBV9 and TRBJ2-7; TRBD1 matches 9 bases. V lost 0 bases, J lost 3 bases, and 4 bases stayed unmatched. CDR3 length: 15 residues. Germline-derived CDR1 and CDR2 are SGDLS and YYNGEE.

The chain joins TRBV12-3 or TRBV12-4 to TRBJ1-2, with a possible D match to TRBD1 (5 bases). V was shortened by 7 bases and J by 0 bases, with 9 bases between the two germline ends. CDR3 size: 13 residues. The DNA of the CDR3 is TGTGCCAGCACCGAGGACACTAACTATGGCTACACCTTC. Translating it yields CASTEDTNYGYTF.

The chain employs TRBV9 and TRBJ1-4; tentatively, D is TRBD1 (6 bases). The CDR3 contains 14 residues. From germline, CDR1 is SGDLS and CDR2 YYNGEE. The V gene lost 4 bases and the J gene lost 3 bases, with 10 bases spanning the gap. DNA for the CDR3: TGTGCCAGCAGCCGCAGGGGCTCTAATGAAAAACTGTTTTTT. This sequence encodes CASSRRGSNEKLFF.

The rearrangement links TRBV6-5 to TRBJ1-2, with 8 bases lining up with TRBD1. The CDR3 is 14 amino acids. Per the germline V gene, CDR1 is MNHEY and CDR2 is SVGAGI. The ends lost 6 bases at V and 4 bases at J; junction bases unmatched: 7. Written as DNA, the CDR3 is TGTGCCAGCAGGGACAGGGAGCCAGTCTATGGCTACACCTTC. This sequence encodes CASRDREPVYGYTF.

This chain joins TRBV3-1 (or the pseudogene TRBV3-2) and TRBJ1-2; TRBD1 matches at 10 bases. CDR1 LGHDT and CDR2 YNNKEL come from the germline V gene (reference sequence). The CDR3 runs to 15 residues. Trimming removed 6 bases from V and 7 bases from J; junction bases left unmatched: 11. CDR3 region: CASSATDRGLGGYTF. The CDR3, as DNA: TGTGCCAGCAGTGCGACCGACAGGGGGCTGGGTGGCTACACCTTC.